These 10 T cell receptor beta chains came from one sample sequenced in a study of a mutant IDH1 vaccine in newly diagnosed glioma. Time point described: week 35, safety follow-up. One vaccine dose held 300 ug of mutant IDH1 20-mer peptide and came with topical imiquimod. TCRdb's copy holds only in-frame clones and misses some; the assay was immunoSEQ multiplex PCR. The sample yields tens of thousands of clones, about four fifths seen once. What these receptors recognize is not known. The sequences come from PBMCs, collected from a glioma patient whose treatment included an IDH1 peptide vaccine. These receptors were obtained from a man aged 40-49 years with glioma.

The CDR3 region is CASSLGQLGDYGYTF. CDR3 coding DNA: TGTGCCAGCAGCTTGGGGCAGCTTGGGGACTATGGCTACACCTTC. V gene TRBV5-4 combines with J gene TRBJ1-2; D unresolved. Trimming pared 0 bases from V and 3 bases from J, leaving 12 bases between. Per the germline V gene, CDR1 is SGHNT and CDR2 is YYREEE (reference sequence). CDR3 length: 15 amino acids.

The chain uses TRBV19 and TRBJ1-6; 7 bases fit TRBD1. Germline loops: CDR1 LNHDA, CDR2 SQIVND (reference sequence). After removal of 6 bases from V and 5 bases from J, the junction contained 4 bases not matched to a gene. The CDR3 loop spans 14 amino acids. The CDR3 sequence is CASRAGTDNSPLHF. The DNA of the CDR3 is TGTGCCAGTAGGGCCGGGACAGATAATTCACCCCTCCACTTT.

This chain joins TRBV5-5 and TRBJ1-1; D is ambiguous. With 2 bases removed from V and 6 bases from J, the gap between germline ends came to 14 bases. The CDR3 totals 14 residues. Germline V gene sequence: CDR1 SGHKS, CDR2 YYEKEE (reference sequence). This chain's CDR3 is CASSLWDGVAEAFF. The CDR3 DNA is TGTGCCAGCAGCTTATGGGATGGGGTCGCTGAAGCTTTCTTT.

CDR3 sequence reads: CASSRTSGGGLQETQYF. For the CDR3, the DNA is TGTGCCAGCAGCCGGACTAGCGGGGGGGGACTCCAAGAGACCCAGTACTTC. V and J are TRBV4-2 and TRBJ2-5, with 15 bases identical to TRBD2. The V segment lost 4 bases and the J segment 1 base; nucleotides outside the gene matches: 4. CDR1 is LGHNA, CDR2 YNFKEQ, per germline. This CDR3 region has 17 residues.

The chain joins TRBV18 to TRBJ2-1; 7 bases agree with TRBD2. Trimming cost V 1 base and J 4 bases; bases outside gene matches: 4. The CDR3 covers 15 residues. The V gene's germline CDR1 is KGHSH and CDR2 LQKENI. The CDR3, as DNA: TGTGCCAGCTCACCACGGGGGGGGAGTTACAATGAGCAGTTCTTC. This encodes CASSPRGGSYNEQFF.

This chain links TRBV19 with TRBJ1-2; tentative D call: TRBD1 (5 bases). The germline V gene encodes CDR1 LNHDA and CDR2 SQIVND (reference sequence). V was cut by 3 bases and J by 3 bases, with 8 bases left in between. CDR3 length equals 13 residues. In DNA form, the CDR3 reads TGTGCCAGTAGTATGGACATACACTATGGCTACACCTTC. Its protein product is CASSMDIHYGYTF.

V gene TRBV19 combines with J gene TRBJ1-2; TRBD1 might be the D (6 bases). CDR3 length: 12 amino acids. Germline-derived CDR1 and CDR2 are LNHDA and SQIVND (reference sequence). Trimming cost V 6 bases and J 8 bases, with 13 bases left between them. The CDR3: CASRRGARGYTF. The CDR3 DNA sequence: TGTGCCAGTAGGAGGGGGGCGCGGGGCTACACCTTC.

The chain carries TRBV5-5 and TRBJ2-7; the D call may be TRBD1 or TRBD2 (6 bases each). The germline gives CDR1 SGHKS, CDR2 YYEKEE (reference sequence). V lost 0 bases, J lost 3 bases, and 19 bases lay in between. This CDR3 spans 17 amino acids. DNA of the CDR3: TGTGCCAGCAGCTTGGGGCAGGGGAGGTTGGGGATCTACGAGCAGTACTTC. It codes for CASSLGQGRLGIYEQYF.

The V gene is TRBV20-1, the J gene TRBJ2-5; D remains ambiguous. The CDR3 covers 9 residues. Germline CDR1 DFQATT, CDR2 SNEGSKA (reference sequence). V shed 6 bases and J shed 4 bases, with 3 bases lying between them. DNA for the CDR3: TGCAGTGCCGGAGAGACCCAGTACTTC. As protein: CSAGETQYF.

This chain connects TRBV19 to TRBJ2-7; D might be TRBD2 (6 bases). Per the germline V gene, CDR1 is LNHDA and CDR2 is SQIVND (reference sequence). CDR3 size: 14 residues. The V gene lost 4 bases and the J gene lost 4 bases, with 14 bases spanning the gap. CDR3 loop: CASSTGLFGYEQYF. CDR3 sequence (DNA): TGTGCCAGTAGTACGGGACTCTTCGGGTACGAGCAGTACTTC.